This TCR beta chain was identified in a study of shared T cell receptors in the human thymus. This clone was detected only a few times. This table comes from immunoSEQ multiplex PCR, and its TCRdb copy is limited to in-frame clones, with some not included. The repertoire holds approximately 580,000 clones, 70% to 80% seen once, with 0.01% to 0.015% in the top ten. Germline CDR1 is SQVTM and CDR2 is ANQGSEA. This CDR3 spans 16 amino acids. J was trimmed by 0 bases and V by 5 bases; bases with no gene match: 7. This sample also belongs to another study, concerning human thymus T cells. As reported in that work: Having corrective surgery for congenital heart defects, healthy Finnish infants were the ones who donated. Related research described strongly overlapping thymic repertoires in unrelated people.

Sequencing was done on a sample of thymocytes. The TCR was taken from a boy under two years old with a congenital heart defect. The chain carries TRBV29-1 and TRBJ2-2; 9 bases map to TRBD2. The CDR3 is CSVQPGLAANTGELFF. The CDR3 region has the DNA TGCAGCGTTCAGCCGGGACTAGCTGCGAACACCGGGGAGCTGTTTTTT.